The present TCR beta chain was sequenced within a study of cytomegalovirus exposure and HLA in healthy donors. Study-level information: Among about 179 million T cells, an earlier analysis found roughly 100 million unique TCR beta sequences.

General observations from the study: A later analysis found that most CMV-associated TCR beta chains appeared HLA-restricted. Likely technical artifact: a cluster of highly shared sequence variants. Presence/absence analyses supposed approximately even sequencing depth among donors.

On this clone itself: What it binds is not known.

Primers for the PCR totalled 60 Vbeta and 13 Jbeta. This table comes from immunoSEQ multiplex PCR, and its TCRdb copy is limited to in-frame clones, with some not included. The repertoire holds about 73,000 clones, around 67% seen once, with 6.9% in the top ten. The V end lost 3 bases, the J end lost 2 bases, and 14 bases lay between the germline ends. The CDR3 totals 15 residues. Germline V gene sequence: CDR1 SNHLY, CDR2 FYNNEI. Input material: PBMCs. This TCR was sampled from a woman aged 45-65 years in good health and CMV-seropositive. The genes are TRBV2 and TRBJ2-7; D is possibly TRBD1 (6 bases). CDR3 residues: CASSDEGVVAYEQYF. Here the CDR3 DNA reads TGTGCCAGCAGTGACGAGGGGGTGGTCGCCTACGAGCAGTACTTC.